This T cell receptor (beta chain) emerged from a study of T cells after yellow fever vaccination. Points from the study as a whole: Reappearance after the booster was seen for most primary-vaccination clones, at 95% to 98% CD4 and around 90% CD8.

TCRdb itself ran the 5' RACE reads through MiXCR, one entry per CDR3 protein. The table records about 300,000 distinct CDR3 sequences, around 4.1% of them present only once. Turning to this clonotype: Antigen unknown.

The V gene's germline CDR1 is KGHSH and CDR2 LQKENI. V lost 1 base to trimming and J lost 4 bases, with 10 bases between them. CDR3 length equals 14 residues. The specimen was PBMCs, collected 5 days after the yellow fever booster vaccination. This TCR was recovered from a man aged 18-30 years who received the YFV17D yellow fever vaccine. This rearrangement joins TRBV18 to TRBJ1-2; D unresolved. For the CDR3, the DNA is TGTGCCAGCTCACCACAAGGGATCTCCTATGGCTACACCTTC. It codes for CASSPQGISYGYTF. The full variable domain, with the rest looked up from reference TRBV18 and TRBJ1-2, is NAGVMQNPRHLVRRRGQEARLRCSPMKGHSHVYWYRQLPEEGLKFMVYLQKENIIDESGMPKERFSAEFPKEGPSILRIQQVVRGDSAAYFCASSPQGISYGYTFGSGTRLTVV.